This T cell receptor (beta chain) was found in a study of response to subunit inactivated influenza vaccine. Study-wide findings and caveats: The authors offered the suggestion that each seasonal influenza vaccination recruits few new T cells.

TCRdb recomputed calls from the RT-PCR reads with MiXCR, one row per CDR3 protein. The sample shows more than 500,000 distinct CDR3 sequences, around 11% of them seen only once. CDR1 is MNHEY, CDR2 SVGAGI, per germline. Trimming stripped 1 base from V and 5 bases from J, with 11 bases between. This CDR3 is 15 amino acids long. Ten or more counts support this clonotype. What it binds is not known. This sample was shared with a second study, whose subject was T cells expressing NK-cell markers. That paper states: Researchers built TCR beta cDNA using 5'RACE template switching with UMIs. Most of the eight sequenced donors were classified as HCMV-seropositive, and one was classified as seronegative. The authors applied an anti-gamma-delta TCR antibody in several experiments, and it restricted sorting to alpha-beta TCR T cells.

This receptor was identified in a man aged 45 to 65 who received an inactivated influenza vaccine. The specimen comprised PBMCs from blood, sampled on the day of vaccination. The chain joins TRBV6-5 to TRBJ2-2, with D tentatively TRBD1 (8 bases). The CDR3 region is CASSYYRGGTGELFF. The CDR3 nucleotides are TGTGCCAGCAGTTACTACAGGGGGGGTACCGGGGAGCTGTTTTTT.